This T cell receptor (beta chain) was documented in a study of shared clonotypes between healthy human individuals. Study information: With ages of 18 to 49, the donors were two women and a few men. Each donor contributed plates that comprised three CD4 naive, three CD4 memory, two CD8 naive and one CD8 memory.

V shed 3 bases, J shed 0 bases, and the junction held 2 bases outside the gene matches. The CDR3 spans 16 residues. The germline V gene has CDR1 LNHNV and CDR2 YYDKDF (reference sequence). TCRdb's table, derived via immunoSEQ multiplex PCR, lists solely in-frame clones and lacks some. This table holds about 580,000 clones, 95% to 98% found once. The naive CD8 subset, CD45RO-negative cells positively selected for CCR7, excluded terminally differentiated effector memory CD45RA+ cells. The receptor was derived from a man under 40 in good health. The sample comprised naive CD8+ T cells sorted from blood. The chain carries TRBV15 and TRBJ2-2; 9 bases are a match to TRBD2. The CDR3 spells CATSSPSGANTGELFF. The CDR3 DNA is TGTGCCACCAGCAGCCCTAGCGGGGCGAACACCGGGGAGCTGTTTTTT.